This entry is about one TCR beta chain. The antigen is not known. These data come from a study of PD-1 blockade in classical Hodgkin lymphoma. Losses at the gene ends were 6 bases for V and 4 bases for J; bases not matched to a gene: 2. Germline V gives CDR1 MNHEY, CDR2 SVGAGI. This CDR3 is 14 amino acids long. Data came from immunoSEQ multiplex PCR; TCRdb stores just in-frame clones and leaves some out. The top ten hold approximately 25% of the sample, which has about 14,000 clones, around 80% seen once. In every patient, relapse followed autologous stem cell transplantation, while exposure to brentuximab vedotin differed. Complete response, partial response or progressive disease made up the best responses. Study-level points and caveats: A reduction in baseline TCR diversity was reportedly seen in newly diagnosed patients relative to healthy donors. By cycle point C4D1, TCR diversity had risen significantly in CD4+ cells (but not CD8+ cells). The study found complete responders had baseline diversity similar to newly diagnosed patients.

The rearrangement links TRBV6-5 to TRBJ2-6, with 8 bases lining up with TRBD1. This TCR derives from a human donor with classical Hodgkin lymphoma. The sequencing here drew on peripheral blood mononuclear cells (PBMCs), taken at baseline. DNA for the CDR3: TGTGCCAGCAGGACAGGGGTCGGGGCCAACGTCCTGACTTTC. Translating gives CASRTGVGANVLTF.